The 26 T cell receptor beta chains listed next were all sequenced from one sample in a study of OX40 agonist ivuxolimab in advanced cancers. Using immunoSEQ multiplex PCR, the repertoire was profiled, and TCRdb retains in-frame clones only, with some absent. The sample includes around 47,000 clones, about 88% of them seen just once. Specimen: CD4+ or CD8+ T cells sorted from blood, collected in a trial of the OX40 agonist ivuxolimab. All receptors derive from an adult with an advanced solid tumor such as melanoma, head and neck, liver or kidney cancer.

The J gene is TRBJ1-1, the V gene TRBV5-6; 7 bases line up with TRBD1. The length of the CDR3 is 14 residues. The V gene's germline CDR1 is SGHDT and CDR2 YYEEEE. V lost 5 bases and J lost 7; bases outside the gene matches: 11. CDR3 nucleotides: TGTGCCAGCAGAGAGGGGGGGACAGCTAATGAAGCTTTCTTT. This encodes CASREGGTANEAFF.

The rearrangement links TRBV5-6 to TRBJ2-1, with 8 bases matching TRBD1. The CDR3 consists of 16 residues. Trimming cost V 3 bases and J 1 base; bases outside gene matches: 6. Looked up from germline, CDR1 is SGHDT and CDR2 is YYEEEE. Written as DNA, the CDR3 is TGTGCCAGCAGCTCGACAGGGGTCGGATCCTACAATGAGCAGTTCTTC. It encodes CASSSTGVGSYNEQFF.

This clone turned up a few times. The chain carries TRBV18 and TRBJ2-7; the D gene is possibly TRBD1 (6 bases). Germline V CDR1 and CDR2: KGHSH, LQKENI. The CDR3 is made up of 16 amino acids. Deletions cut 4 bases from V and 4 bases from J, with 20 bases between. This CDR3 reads CASSHSSPGTTYEQYF. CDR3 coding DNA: TGTGCCAGCTCACACAGCTCCCCCGGGACAACTTACGAGCAGTACTTC.

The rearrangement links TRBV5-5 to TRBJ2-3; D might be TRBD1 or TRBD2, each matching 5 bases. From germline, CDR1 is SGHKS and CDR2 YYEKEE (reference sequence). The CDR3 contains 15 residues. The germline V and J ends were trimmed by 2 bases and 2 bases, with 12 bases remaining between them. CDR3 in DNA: TGTGCCAGCAGCTTAGGTTGGGGGACCACAGATACGCAGTATTTT. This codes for CASSLGWGTTDTQYF.

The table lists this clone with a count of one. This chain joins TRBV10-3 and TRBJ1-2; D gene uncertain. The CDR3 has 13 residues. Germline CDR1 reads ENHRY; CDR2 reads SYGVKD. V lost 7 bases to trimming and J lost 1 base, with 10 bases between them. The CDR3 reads CAITAADNYGYTF. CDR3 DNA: TGTGCCATCACGGCGGCCGATAACTATGGCTACACCTTC.

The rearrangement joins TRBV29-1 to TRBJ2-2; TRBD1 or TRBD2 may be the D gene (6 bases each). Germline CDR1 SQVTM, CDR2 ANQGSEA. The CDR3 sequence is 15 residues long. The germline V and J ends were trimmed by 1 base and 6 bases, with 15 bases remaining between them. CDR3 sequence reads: CSVEVTGAKPGELFF. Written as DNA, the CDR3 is TGCAGCGTTGAAGTGACGGGGGCGAAACCCGGGGAGCTGTTTTTT.

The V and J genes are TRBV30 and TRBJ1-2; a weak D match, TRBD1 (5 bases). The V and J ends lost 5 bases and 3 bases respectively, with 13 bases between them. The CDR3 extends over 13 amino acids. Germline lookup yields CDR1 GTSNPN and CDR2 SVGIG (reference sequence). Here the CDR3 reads CAWGRGWDYGYTF. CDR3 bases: TGTGCCTGGGGGAGGGGTTGGGACTATGGCTACACCTTC.

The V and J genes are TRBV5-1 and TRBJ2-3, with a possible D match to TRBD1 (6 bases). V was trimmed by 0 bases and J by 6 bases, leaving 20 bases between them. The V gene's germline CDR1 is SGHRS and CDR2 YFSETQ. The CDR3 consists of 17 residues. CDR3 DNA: TGCGCCAGCAGCTTGGGGATAGGACAGTGGGGGACCGATACGCAGTATTTT. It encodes CASSLGIGQWGTDTQYF. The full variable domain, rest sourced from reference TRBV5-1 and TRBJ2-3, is KAGVTQTPRYLIKTRGQQVTLSCSPISGHRSVSWYQQTPGQGLQFLFEYFSETQRNKGNFPGRFSGRQFSNSRSEMNVSTLELGDSALYLCASSLGIGQWGTDTQYFGPGTRLTVL.

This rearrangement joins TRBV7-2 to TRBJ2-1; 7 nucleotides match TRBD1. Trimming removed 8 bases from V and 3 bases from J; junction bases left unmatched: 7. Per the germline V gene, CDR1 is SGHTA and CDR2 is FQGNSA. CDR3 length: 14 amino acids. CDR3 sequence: CASGPRDSYNEQFF. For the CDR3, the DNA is TGTGCCAGCGGCCCTCGGGACAGCTACAATGAGCAGTTCTTC.

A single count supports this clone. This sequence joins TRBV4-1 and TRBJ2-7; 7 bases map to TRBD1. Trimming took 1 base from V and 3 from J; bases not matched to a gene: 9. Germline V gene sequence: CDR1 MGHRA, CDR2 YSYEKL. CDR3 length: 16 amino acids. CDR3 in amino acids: CASSQGGTEWGYEQYF. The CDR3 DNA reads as TGCGCCAGCAGCCAAGGTGGGACAGAGTGGGGCTACGAGCAGTACTTC.

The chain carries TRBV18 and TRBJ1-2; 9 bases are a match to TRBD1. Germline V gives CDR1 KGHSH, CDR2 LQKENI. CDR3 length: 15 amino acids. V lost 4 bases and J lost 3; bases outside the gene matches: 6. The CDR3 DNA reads TGTGCCAGCTCACATAGACAGGGGGACTACTATGGCTACACCTTC. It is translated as CASSHRQGDYYGYTF.

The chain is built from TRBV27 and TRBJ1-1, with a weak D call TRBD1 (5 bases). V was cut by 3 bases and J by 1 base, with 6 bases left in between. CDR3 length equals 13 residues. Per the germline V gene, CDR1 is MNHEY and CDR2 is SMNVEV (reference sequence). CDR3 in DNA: TGTGCCAGCAGTTTTGGACAGAACACTGAAGCTTTCTTT. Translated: CASSFGQNTEAFF.

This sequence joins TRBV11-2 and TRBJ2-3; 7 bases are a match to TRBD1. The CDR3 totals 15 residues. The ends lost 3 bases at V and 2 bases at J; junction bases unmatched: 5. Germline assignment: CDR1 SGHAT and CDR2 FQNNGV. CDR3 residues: CASSLGQPFTDTQYF. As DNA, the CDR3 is TGTGCCAGCAGCTTGGGACAGCCATTCACAGATACGCAGTATTTT.

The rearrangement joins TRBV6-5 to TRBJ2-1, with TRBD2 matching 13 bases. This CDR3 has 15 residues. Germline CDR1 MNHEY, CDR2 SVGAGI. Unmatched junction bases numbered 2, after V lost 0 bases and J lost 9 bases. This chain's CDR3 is CASSYSGLAGSEQFF. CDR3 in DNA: TGTGCCAGCAGTTACTCGGGACTAGCGGGGAGTGAGCAGTTCTTC.

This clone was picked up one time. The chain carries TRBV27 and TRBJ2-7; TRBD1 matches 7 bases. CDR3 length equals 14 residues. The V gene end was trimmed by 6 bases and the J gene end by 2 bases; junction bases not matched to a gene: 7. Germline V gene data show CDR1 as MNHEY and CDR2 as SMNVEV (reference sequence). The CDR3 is CASSRVQGAYEQYF. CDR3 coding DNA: TGTGCCAGCAGCCGCGTGCAGGGGGCCTACGAGCAGTACTTC.

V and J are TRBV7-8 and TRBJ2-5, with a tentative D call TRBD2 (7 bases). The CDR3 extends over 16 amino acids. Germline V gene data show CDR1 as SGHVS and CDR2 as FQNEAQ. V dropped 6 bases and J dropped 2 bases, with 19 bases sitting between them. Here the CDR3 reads CASSLLEGGPQETQYF. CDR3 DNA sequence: TGTGCCAGCAGTCTTTTGGAGGGGGGGCCTCAAGAGACCCAGTACTTC.

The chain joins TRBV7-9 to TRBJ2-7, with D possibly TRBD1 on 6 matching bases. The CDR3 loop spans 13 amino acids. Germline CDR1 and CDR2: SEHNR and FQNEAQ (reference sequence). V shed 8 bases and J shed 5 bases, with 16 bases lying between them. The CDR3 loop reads CASRQGLNDEQYF. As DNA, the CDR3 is TGTGCCAGCCGGCAGGGGCTGAACGACGAGCAGTACTTC.

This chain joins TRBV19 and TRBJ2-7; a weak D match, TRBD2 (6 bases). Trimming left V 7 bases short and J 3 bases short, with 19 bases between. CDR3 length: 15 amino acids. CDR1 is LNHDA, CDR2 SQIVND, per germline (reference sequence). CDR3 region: CASTHFRDSVYEQYF. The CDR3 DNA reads TGTGCCAGTACCCACTTCCGGGACTCAGTCTACGAGCAGTACTTC.

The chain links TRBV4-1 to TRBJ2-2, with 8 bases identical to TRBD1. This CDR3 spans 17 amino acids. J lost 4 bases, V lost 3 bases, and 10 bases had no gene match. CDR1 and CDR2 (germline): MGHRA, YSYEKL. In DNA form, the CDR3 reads TGCGCCAGCAGCCATCCCAGACAGGGGCCTACCACCGGGGAGCTGTTTTTT. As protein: CASSHPRQGPTTGELFF.

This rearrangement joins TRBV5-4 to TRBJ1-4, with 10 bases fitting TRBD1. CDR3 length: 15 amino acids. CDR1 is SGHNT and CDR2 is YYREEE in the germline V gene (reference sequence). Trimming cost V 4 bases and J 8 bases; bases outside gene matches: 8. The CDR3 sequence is CASSLWTGGEEKLFF. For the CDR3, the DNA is TGTGCCAGCAGCCTATGGACAGGGGGAGAAGAAAAACTGTTTTTT. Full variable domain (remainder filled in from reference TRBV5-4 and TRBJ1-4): ETGVTQSPTHLIKTRGQQVTLRCSSQSGHNTVSWYQQALGQGPQFIFQYYREEENGRGNFPPRFSGLQFPNYSSELNVNALELDDSALYLCASSLWTGGEEKLFFGSGTQLSVL.

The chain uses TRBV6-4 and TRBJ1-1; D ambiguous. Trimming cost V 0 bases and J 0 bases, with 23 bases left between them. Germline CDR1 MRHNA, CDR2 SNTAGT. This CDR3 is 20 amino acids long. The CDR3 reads CASSDSAQVAVPHMNTEAFF. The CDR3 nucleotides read TGTGCCAGCAGTGACTCGGCGCAGGTGGCGGTCCCCCACATGAACACTGAAGCTTTCTTT.

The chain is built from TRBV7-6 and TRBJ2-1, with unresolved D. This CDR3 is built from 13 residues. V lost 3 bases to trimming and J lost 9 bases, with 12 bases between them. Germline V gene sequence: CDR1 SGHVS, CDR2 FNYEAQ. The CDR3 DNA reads TGTGCCAGCAGCTTGGAAGCATGGGCTGAGCAGTTCTTC. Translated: CASSLEAWAEQFF.

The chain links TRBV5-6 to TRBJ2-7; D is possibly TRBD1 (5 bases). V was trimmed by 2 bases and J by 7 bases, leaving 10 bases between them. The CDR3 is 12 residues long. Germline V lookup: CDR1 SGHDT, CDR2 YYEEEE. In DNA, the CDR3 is TGTGCCAGCAGCTTAACCCCAGGGGAGCAGTACTTC. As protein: CASSLTPGEQYF.

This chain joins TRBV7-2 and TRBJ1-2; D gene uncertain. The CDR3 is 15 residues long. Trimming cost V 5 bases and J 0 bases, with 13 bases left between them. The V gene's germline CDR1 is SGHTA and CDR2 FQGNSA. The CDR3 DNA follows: TGTGCCAGCAGCACGCCTTCCGGGACTAACTATGGCTACACCTTC. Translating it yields CASSTPSGTNYGYTF. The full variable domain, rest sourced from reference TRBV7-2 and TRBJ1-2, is GAGVSQSPSNKVTEKGKDVELRCDPISGHTALYWYRQSLGQGLEFLIYFQGNSAPDKSGLPSDRFSAERTGGSVSTLTIQRTQQEDSAVYLCASSTPSGTNYGYTFGSGTRLTVV.

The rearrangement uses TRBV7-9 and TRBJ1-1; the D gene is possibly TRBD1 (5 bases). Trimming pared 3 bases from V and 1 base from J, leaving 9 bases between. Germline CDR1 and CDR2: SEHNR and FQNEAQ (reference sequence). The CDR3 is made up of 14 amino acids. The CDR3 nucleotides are TGTGCCAGCAGCTTGGGGACGTCGAACACTGAAGCTTTCTTT. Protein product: CASSLGTSNTEAFF.

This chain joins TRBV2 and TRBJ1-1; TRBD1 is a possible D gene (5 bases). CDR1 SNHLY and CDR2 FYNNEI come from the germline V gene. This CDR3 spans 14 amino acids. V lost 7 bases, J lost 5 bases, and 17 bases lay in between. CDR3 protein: CASTRRGDWTEAFF. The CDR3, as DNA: TGTGCCAGCACTAGACGCGGGGACTGGACTGAAGCTTTCTTT.